The TCR beta chain described here comes from a study of T cells in Graves' hyperthyroidism and ophthalmopathy. Study context: Peripheral blood draws took place at initial diagnosis, ahead of any treatment.

The trim removed 4 bases at V and 6 bases at J, leaving 3 bases unmatched. This CDR3 contains 14 residues. The TCR beta CDR3 regions underwent amplification using RNA transcripts as the source. The HTBI set primed first-round TCR CDR3 RT-PCR. TCRdb re-called the multiplex PCR reads through MiXCR, storing one row per CDR3 protein. The table shows around 350,000 distinct CDR3 sequences, with 19% occurring only once. Recently diagnosed hyperthyroidism of less than 2 months' duration affected patients aged 18 to 65. Researchers barred patients who had uncontrolled infection, other autoimmune disease, pregnancy or lactation. PBMCs were obtained from 10 ml fresh peripheral blood. This clonotype appeared many times.

The chain has TRBV12-3 or TRBV12-4 and TRBJ2-2, with 9 bases aligning to TRBD1. The specimen was blood. The sequence came from a woman under 30 with Graves' hyperthyroidism. DNA of the CDR3: TGTGCCAGCAGTTCGGGACAGGGCGCCGGGGAGCTGTTTTTT. Its protein product is CASSSGQGAGELFF.